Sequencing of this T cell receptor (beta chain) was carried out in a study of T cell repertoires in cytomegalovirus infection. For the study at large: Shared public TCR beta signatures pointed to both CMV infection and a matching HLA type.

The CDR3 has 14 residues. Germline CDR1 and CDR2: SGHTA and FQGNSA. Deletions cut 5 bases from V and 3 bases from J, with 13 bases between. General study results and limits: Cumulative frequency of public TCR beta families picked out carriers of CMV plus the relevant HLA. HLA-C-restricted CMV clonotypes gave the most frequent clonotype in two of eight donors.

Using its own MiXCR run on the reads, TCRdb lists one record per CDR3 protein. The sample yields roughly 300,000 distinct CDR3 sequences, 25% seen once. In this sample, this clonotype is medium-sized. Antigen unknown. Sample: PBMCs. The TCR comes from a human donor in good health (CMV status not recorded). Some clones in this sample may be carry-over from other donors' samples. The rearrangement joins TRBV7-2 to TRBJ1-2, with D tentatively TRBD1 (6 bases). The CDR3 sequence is CASSPGWTDYGYTF. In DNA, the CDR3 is TGTGCCAGCAGCCCGGGGTGGACAGACTATGGCTACACCTTC.